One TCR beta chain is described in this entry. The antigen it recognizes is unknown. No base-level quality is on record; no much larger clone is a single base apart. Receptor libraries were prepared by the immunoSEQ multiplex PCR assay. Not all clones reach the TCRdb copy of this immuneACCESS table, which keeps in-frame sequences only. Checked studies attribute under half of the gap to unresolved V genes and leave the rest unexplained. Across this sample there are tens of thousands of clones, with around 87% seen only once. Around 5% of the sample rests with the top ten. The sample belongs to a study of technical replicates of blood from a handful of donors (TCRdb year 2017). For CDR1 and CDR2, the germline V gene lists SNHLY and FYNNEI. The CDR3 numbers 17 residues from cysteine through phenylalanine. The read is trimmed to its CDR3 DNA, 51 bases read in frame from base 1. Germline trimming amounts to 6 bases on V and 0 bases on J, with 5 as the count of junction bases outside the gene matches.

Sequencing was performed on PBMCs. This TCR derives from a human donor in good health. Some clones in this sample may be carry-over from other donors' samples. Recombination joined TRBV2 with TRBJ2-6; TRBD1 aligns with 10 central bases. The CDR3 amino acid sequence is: CASRERTGGSGANVLTF. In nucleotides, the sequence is TGTGCCAGCAGGGAGAGGACAGGGGGCTCTGGGGCCAACGTCCTGACTTTC.